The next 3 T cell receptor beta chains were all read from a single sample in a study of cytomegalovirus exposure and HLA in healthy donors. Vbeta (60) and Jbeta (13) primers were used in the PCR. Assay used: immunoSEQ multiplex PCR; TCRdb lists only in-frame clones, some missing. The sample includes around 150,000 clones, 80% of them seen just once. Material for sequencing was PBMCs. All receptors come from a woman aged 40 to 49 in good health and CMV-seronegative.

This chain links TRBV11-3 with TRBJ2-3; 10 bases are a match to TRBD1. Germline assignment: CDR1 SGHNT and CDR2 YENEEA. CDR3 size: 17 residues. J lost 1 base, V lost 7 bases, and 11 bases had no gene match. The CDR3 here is CASTPGTGVYGTDTQYF. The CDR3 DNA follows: TGTGCCAGCACCCCCGGGACAGGGGTTTATGGCACAGATACGCAGTATTTT.

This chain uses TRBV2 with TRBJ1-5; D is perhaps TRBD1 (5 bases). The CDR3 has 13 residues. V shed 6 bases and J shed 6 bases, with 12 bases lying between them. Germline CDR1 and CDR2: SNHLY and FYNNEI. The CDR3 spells CASRERRGQPQHF. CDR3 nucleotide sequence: TGTGCCAGCAGGGAGAGGAGGGGTCAGCCCCAGCATTTT. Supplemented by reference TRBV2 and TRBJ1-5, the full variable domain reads EPEVTQTPSHQVTQMGQEVILRCVPISNHLYFYWYRQILGQKVEFLVSFYNNEISEKSEIFDDQFSVERPDGSNFTLKIRSTKLEDSAMYFCASRERRGQPQHFGDGTRLSIL.

CDR3 DNA: TGTGCCTGTGCAGGGGCTACCTCTTATTATGGCTACACCTTC. It yields the protein CACAGATSYYGYTF. The chain joins TRBV30 to TRBJ1-2; tentatively, D is TRBD1 (6 bases). Germline assignment: CDR1 GTSNPN and CDR2 SVGIG (reference sequence). The CDR3 runs 14 residues. Trimming removed 6 bases from V and 5 bases from J, with 19 bases in between.